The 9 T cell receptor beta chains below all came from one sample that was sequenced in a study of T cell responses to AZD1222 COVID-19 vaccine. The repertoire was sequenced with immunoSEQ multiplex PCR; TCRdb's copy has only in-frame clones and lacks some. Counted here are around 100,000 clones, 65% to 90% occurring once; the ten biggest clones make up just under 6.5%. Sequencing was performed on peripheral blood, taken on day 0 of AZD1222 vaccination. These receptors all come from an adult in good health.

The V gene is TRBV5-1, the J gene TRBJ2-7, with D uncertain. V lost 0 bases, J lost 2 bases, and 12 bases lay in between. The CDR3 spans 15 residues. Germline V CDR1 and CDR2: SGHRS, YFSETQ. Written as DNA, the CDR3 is TGCGCCAGCAGCTTGGGTAGGGAATTCCCCTACGAGCAGTACTTC. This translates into CASSLGREFPYEQYF.

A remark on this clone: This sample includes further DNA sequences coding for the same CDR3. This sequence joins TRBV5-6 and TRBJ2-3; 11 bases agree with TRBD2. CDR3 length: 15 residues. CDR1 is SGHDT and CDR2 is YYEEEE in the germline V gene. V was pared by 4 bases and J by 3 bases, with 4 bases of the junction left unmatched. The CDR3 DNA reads TGTGCCAGCAGCCGGAGACTAGCGGGGACAGATACGCAGTATTTT. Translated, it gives CASSRRLAGTDTQYF.

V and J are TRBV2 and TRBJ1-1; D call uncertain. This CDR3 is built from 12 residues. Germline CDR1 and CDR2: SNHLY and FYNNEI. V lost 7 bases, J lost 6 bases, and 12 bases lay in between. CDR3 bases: TGTGCCAGCACGATAGGCGGTCCTGAAGCTTTCTTT. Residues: CASTIGGPEAFF.

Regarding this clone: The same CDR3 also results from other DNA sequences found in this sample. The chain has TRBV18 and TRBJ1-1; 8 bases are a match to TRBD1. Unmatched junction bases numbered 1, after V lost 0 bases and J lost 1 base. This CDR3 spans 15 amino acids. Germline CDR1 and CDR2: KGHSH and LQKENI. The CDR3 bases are TGTGCCAGCTCACCACCGGGGACAGGGAACACTGAAGCTTTCTTT. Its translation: CASSPPGTGNTEAFF. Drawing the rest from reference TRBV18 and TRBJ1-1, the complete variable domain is NAGVMQNPRHLVRRRGQEARLRCSPMKGHSHVYWYRQLPEEGLKFMVYLQKENIIDESGMPKERFSAEFPKEGPSILRIQQVVRGDSAAYFCASSPPGTGNTEAFFGQGTRLTVV.

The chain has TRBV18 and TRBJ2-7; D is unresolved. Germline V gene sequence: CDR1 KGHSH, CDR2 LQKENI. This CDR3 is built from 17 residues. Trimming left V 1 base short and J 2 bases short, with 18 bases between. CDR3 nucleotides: TGTGCCAGCTCACCACGATATAGGGTATCATCAACCTACGAGCAGTACTTC. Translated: CASSPRYRVSSTYEQYF.

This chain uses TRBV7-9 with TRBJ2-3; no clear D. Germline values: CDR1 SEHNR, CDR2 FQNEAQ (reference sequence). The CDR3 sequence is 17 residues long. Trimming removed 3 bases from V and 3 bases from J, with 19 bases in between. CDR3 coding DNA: TGTGCCAGCAGCTTCACGGCGAAGCAAGGTTCGACAGATACGCAGTATTTT. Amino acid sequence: CASSFTAKQGSTDTQYF. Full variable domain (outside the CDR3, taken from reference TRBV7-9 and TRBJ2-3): DTGVSQNPRHKITKRGQNVTFRCDPISEHNRLYWYRQTLGQGPEFLTYFQNEAQLEKSRLLSDRFSAERPKGSFSTLEIQRTEQGDSAMYLCASSFTAKQGSTDTQYFGPGTRLTVL.

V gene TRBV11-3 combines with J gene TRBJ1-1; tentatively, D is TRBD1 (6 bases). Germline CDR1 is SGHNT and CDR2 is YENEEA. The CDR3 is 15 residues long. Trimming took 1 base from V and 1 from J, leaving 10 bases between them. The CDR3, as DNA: TGTGCCAGCAGCTTAGGGGGGGGCACGAACACTGAAGCTTTCTTT. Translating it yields CASSLGGGTNTEAFF.

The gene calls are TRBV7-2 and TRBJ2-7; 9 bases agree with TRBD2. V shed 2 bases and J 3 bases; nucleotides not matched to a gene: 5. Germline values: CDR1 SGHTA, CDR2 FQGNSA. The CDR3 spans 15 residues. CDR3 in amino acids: CASSLLAGESYEQYF. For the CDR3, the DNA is TGTGCCAGCAGCTTATTAGCGGGAGAAAGCTACGAGCAGTACTTC.

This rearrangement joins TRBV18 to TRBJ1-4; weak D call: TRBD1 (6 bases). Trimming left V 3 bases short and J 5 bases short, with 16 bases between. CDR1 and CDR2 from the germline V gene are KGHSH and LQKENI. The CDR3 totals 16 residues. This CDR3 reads CASSPTGQPPNEKLFF. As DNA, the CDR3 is TGTGCCAGCTCACCTACAGGACAGCCCCCCAATGAAAAACTGTTTTTT.